Each of the 21 T cell receptor beta chains below was sequenced from the same sample in a study of blood T cells in healthy people across ages (dated by TCRdb to between 2015 and 2016). The receptor library was made with 5' RACE. TCRdb shows the sequencer as Illumina HiSeq 2500. A second PCR of 7 to 11 cycles was performed with a sample-barcoded 5' primer and a J-beta primer mix. TCRdb ran its own pipeline on the public reads, namely fastp trimming at Q25 and MiXCR clone calling, and kept in-frame beta chains. Each entry is one CDR3 protein sequence, shown with its most common DNA and genes. Across this sample there are around 900,000 distinct CDR3 sequences, with approximately 50% seen only once. The biggest ten clones account for over 20% of the sample. Sequenced: blood. These receptors were collected from a woman aged 60-75 years in good health.

This sequence joins TRBV4-2 and TRBJ2-3, with 8 bases aligning to TRBD2. The germline V gene encodes CDR1 LGHNA and CDR2 YNFKEQ. The CDR3 sequence is 16 residues long. V was clipped by 1 base and J by 0 bases; unmatched bases: 3. The CDR3 region is CASSQVASGSTDTQYF. For the CDR3, the DNA is TGTGCCAGCAGCCAAGTGGCTAGCGGGAGCACAGATACGCAGTATTTT.

This chain connects TRBV7-2 to TRBJ2-5, with D perhaps TRBD1 (6 bases). The CDR3 has 14 amino acids. Germline values: CDR1 SGHTA, CDR2 FQGNSA. V was pared by 5 bases and J by 5 bases, with 15 bases between. CDR3 sequence: CASSHWGPRETQYF. The CDR3 DNA sequence: TGTGCCAGCAGCCATTGGGGGCCGAGGGAGACCCAGTACTTC.

This sequence joins TRBV4-1 and TRBJ2-5, with D hard to call. The J call may not be correct, given that the DNA end is closer to TRBJ2-1. CDR3 length: 16 amino acids. Germline V gene sequence: CDR1 MGHRA, CDR2 YSYEKL. The CDR3 reads CASSQVQAGTQETQFF. CDR3 coding DNA: TGCGCCAGCAGCCAAGTCCAGGCAGGTACACAAGAGACCCAGTTCTTC.

This clonotype was picked up one time. This chain links TRBV9 with TRBJ2-3; 7 nucleotides agree with TRBD2. With 0 bases clipped from V and 2 bases from J, the junction kept 15 bases outside the gene matches. Germline V gives CDR1 SGDLS, CDR2 YYNGEE. This CDR3 contains 19 residues. For the CDR3, the DNA is TGTGCCAGCAGCGTAGAAATAAGTCTGGCTAGCGGACTCACAGATACGCAGTATTTT. Protein: CASSVEISLASGLTDTQYF.

The J gene is TRBJ2-5, the V gene TRBV20-1; maybe TRBD1 (6 bases). Trimming pared 1 base from V and 5 bases from J, leaving 20 bases between. CDR1 is DFQATT, CDR2 SNEGSKA, per germline (reference sequence). The CDR3 has 16 amino acids. In nucleotides, the CDR3 is TGCAGTGCTAGAGGGAGGCCCGATTCAGGGGTCGAGACCCAGTACTTC. This encodes CSARGRPDSGVETQYF.

As to this clonotype: A read error may account for a junction end that differs from germline. The V and J genes are TRBV27 and TRBJ2-7; D may correspond to TRBD1 or TRBD2 (5 bases each). Per the germline V gene, CDR1 is MNHEY and CDR2 is SMNVEV (reference sequence). The CDR3 has 17 amino acids. The CDR3 reads CAGSLLGEGGNTDTQYF. The CDR3, as DNA: TGTGCCGGCAGTTTATTGGGGGAAGGAGGTAACACAGATACGCAGTACTTC.

On this clonotype itself: A much larger clone is a single base away; this may be a read error. The chain links TRBV20-1 to TRBJ1-1; possible D gene TRBD1, 6 bases. This CDR3 spans 13 amino acids. Germline-derived CDR1 and CDR2 are DFQATT and SNEGSKA (reference sequence). The CDR3 loop is CSARRTEYTETFF. Here the CDR3 DNA reads TGCAGTGCTAGGAGGACAGAGTACACTGAAACTTTCTTT.

The chain couples TRBV2 to TRBJ2-7; 7 positions match TRBD1. This CDR3 region has 14 residues. V was pared by 6 bases and J by 3 bases, with 8 bases of the junction left unmatched. CDR1 and CDR2 (germline): SNHLY, FYNNEI. The CDR3 loop reads CASRPNWTGYEQYF. Here the CDR3 DNA reads TGTGCCAGCAGGCCCAATTGGACAGGCTACGAGCAGTACTTC.

The table lists this clonotype with a few counts. The chain couples TRBV29-1 to TRBJ1-4; D is unclear. Germline V gives CDR1 SQVTM, CDR2 ANQGSEA. V was pared by 3 bases and J by 7 bases, with 6 bases between. The CDR3 is 11 residues long. In DNA form, the CDR3 reads TGCAGCGTTGAGGCAGGTGAAAAACTGTTTTTT. It yields the protein CSVEAGEKLFF.

This clonotype appeared a few times. This chain uses TRBV15 with TRBJ2-4; D gene uncertain. Deletions cut 0 bases from V and 2 bases from J, with 8 bases between. From germline, CDR1 is LNHNV and CDR2 YYDKDF (reference sequence). This CDR3 is 15 amino acids long. DNA of the CDR3: TGTGCCACCAGCAGAGACAGCGTTTCCAAAAACATTCAGTACTTC. Translation gives CATSRDSVSKNIQYF.

This chain joins TRBV9 and TRBJ2-1; 7 bases agree with TRBD2. Per the germline V gene, CDR1 is SGDLS and CDR2 is YYNGEE. Trimming at V came to 7 bases and at J to 4 bases, leaving 11 bases not matched to a gene. The CDR3 has 15 residues. CDR3 amino acids: CASGIRGGPYNEQFF. In DNA, the CDR3 is TGTGCCAGCGGCATTAGGGGAGGGCCTTACAATGAGCAGTTCTTC.

With respect to this clonotype: An end of the junction differs from the germline gene, which may be a read error. The rearrangement joins TRBV18 to TRBJ1-2; unclear D gene. CDR1 KGHSH and CDR2 LQKENI come from the germline V gene. This CDR3 has 13 residues. The CDR3 DNA is TGTGCCAGCGCACCACAAAGGGACTATGGCTACACCTTC. This sequence encodes CASAPQRDYGYTF.

The genes are TRBV24-1 and TRBJ2-5; no clear D. V was trimmed by 4 bases and J by 3 bases, leaving 11 bases between them. The CDR3 contains 14 residues. Germline lookup yields CDR1 KGHDR and CDR2 SFDVKD. CDR3 DNA sequence: TGTGCCACCAGTGACCAAGGTCCAGAAGAGACCCAGTACTTC. The encoded protein is CATSDQGPEETQYF.

A few counts support this clonotype. The DNA of the CDR3 is TGCAGTGCTAGACAGGGTCCTTTGACCCTCGGCGAGCAGTACTTC. It specifies CSARQGPLTLGEQYF. The rearrangement links TRBV20-1 to TRBJ2-7; TRBD1 is a possible D gene (5 bases). The V gene's germline CDR1 is DFQATT and CDR2 SNEGSKA (reference sequence). Trimming took 2 bases from V and 6 from J, leaving 20 bases between them. This CDR3 contains 15 residues.

This clonotype was found a few times. The chain couples TRBV4-1 to TRBJ1-2; maybe TRBD1 (5 bases). CDR1 and CDR2 from the germline V gene are MGHRA and YSYEKL. V was pared by 5 bases and J by 6 bases, with 19 bases between. This CDR3 has 15 amino acids. CDR3 sequence: CASSRAQVVGDGYTF. CDR3 bases: TGCGCCAGCAGCAGAGCACAGGTAGTAGGAGATGGCTACACCTTC.

The rearrangement uses TRBV5-1 and TRBJ2-1; TRBD1 matches at 8 bases. The CDR3 runs to 17 residues. Germline-derived CDR1 and CDR2 are SGHRS and YFSETQ. Trimming removed 0 bases from V and 1 base from J; junction bases left unmatched: 6. The CDR3 sequence is CASSLARRDRSYNEQFF. The CDR3 DNA reads as TGCGCCAGCAGCTTGGCTCGGCGGGACAGGTCCTACAATGAGCAGTTCTTC.

The J gene is TRBJ2-3, the V gene TRBV2; D is undetermined. Trimming stripped 1 base from V and 4 bases from J, with 9 bases between. CDR3 length: 14 amino acids. CDR1 is SNHLY, CDR2 FYNNEI, per germline. CDR3 sequence reads: CASSEGVVPDTQYF. Written as DNA, the CDR3 is TGTGCCAGCAGTGAAGGAGTGGTACCAGATACGCAGTATTTT.

This clonotype has just a few counts. This chain uses TRBV7-2 with TRBJ2-5; TRBD2 agrees at 12 bases. With 5 bases clipped from V and 4 bases from J, the junction kept 5 bases outside the gene matches. The CDR3 totals 15 residues. Germline V gene data show CDR1 as SGHTA and CDR2 as FQGNSA. CDR3 sequence reads: CASSGRLAGAETQYF. CDR3 nucleotide sequence: TGTGCCAGCAGCGGAAGACTAGCGGGAGCAGAGACCCAGTACTTC.

This clonotype was recorded a few times. The chain has TRBV20-1 and TRBJ2-7; 12 bases align to TRBD1. With 4 bases clipped from V and 3 bases from J, the junction kept 4 bases outside the gene matches. The CDR3 loop spans 14 amino acids. Germline assignment: CDR1 DFQATT and CDR2 SNEGSKA (reference sequence). The CDR3 is CSATGTGGYYEQYF. The CDR3 bases are TGCAGTGCTACCGGGACAGGGGGCTACTACGAGCAGTACTTC.

DNA of the CDR3: TGTGCCAGCAGCCCGATTAGCGGGACTCAGTACAATGAGCAGTTCTTC. Translating it yields CASSPISGTQYNEQFF. This chain connects TRBV7-7 to TRBJ2-1; 8 nucleotides agree with TRBD2. From germline, CDR1 is SSHAT and CDR2 FNYEAQ (reference sequence). The CDR3 spans 16 residues. Losses at the gene ends were 5 bases for V and 4 bases for J; bases not matched to a gene: 10.

The J gene is TRBJ2-7, the V gene TRBV27; D possibly corresponds to TRBD1 (5 bases). V was cut by 5 bases and J by 1 base, with 18 bases left in between. CDR1 MNHEY and CDR2 SMNVEV come from the germline V gene (reference sequence). This CDR3 region has 16 residues. CDR3 region: CASSPSQGPQSYEQYF. DNA for the CDR3: TGTGCCAGCAGTCCTTCTCAGGGCCCGCAATCCTACGAGCAGTACTTC.